This T cell receptor (beta chain) was sequenced for a study of CD8+ T cells in alopecia areata. Across the whole study: Those patients who were treated received oral tofacitinib, which was given at 5 to 10 mg twice daily for moderate-to-severe alopecia areata.

RNA extraction and reverse transcription yielded cDNA as sequencing template. Data came from immunoSEQ multiplex PCR; TCRdb stores just in-frame clones and leaves some out. The sample yields roughly 200,000 clones, around 63% seen once. Deletions cut 8 bases from V and 4 bases from J, with 15 bases between. Germline V gene sequence: CDR1 MGHDK, CDR2 SYGVNS. This CDR3 is built from 13 residues. The TCR was taken from a human donor with alopecia areata. The rearrangement links TRBV25-1 to TRBJ2-7; D gene unclear. Sequenced material: CD4+ T cells sorted from blood, taken at week 0. Here the CDR3 DNA reads TGTGCCAGCCGCCCTCTGGACGGATACGAGCAGTACTTC. It specifies CASRPLDGYEQYF.